Reported below is one TCR beta chain. The record originates from a study of blood T cell repertoires in COVID-19. Turning to the study itself: Whether acute or convalescent, the COVID-19 samples came from the United States, Italy and Spain. In each case, the material was cDNA or gDNA derived from T cells, B-cell-depleted T cells, or PBMCs.

Original methodology: For nucleated cells, counts were estimated from reference gene primer amplification. TCRdb keeps only in-frame clones here, not all; method: immunoSEQ multiplex PCR. The V and J calls and the clone size are those of that table, but D and trimming were determined from the DNA. This table has about 200,000 clones, approximately 88% appearing once. The V end was cut by 0 bases, the J end by 4 bases, with 13 bases between. Germline CDR1 is MGHRA and CDR2 is YSYEKL. The CDR3 contains 16 residues. The clonotype originates from a man between 60 and 75 years old who had recovered from COVID-19. The rearrangement joins TRBV4-1 to TRBJ2-1; D is possibly TRBD1 (6 bases). The specimen was peripheral blood. CDR3 protein: CASSQDPAGAYNEQFF. The CDR3 DNA reads TGCGCCAGCAGCCAAGATCCCGCAGGGGCTTACAATGAGCAGTTCTTC.